Following are 7 T cell receptor beta chains from one sample sequenced in a study of blood T cell repertoires in COVID-19. Assay: immunoSEQ multiplex PCR; the TCRdb copy retains only in-frame clones and omits some. The sample has 55,000 to 80,000 clones, around four fifths seen once. The material sequenced was peripheral blood. The receptors were gathered from a man in his forties or fifties with active COVID-19.

The J gene is TRBJ2-1, the V gene TRBV10-1; 8 bases align to TRBD1. Looked up from germline, CDR1 is WNHNN and CDR2 is SYGVQD (reference sequence). The CDR3 is 13 residues long. Trimming at V came to 6 bases and at J to 7 bases, leaving 5 bases not matched to a gene. The CDR3 DNA follows: TGCGCCAGCAGAGAACAGGGGGAGAATGAGCAGTTCTTC. It is translated as CASREQGENEQFF.

The chain has TRBV7-9 and TRBJ2-7; the D is unclear. This CDR3 spans 12 amino acids. Trimming stripped 1 base from V and 6 bases from J, with 7 bases between. Germline CDR1 reads SEHNR; CDR2 reads FQNEAQ (reference sequence). The CDR3 reads CASSLDLGEQYF. CDR3 nucleotides: TGTGCCAGCAGCTTAGACCTAGGCGAGCAGTACTTC.

This clone turned up a few times. V and J are TRBV7-9 and TRBJ1-4; D may be TRBD1 (6 bases). This CDR3 comprises 15 residues. V was shortened by 1 base and J by 4 bases, with 10 bases between the two germline ends. Germline lookup yields CDR1 SEHNR and CDR2 FQNEAQ (reference sequence). The chain's CDR3 is CASSLGFRGNEKLFF. CDR3 DNA sequence: TGTGCCAGCAGCTTAGGGTTCAGGGGTAATGAAAAACTGTTTTTT.

The J gene is TRBJ2-3, the V gene TRBV3-1 (or the pseudogene TRBV3-2); 7 nucleotides agree with TRBD2. From germline, CDR1 is LGHDT and CDR2 YNNKEL (reference sequence). This CDR3 has 14 amino acids. Unmatched junction bases numbered 2, after V lost 3 bases and J lost 2 bases. The CDR3 loop reads CASSHAGVTDTQYF. The CDR3 region has the DNA TGTGCCAGCAGCCATGCGGGAGTCACAGATACGCAGTATTTT.

This clone was picked up one time. The rearrangement uses TRBV3-1 (or the pseudogene TRBV3-2) and TRBJ1-1; D may be TRBD1 (6 bases). This CDR3 is built from 14 residues. Between the trimmed V and J ends, which lost 0 bases and 6 bases, there was a span of 11 bases. Germline V gene lookup returns CDR1 LGHDT and CDR2 YNNKEL (reference sequence). The CDR3 sequence: CASSQDAGASEAFF. The CDR3 nucleotides read TGTGCCAGCAGCCAAGATGCAGGGGCCTCTGAAGCTTTCTTT.

This clone came up once. The chain links TRBV9 to TRBJ2-5; 8 nucleotides match TRBD1. V was clipped by 6 bases and J by 5 bases; unmatched bases: 12. The CDR3 contains 15 residues. Per the germline V gene, CDR1 is SGDLS and CDR2 is YYNGEE. The CDR3, as DNA: TGTGCCAGCACCCGCCTACAGGGGGACGCGGAGACCCAGTACTTC. Its protein product is CASTRLQGDAETQYF.

The chain couples TRBV6-5 to TRBJ2-1; TRBD2 might be the D (5 bases). Germline V gene lookup returns CDR1 MNHEY and CDR2 SVGAGI. V lost 0 bases and J lost 3, with 6 bases in between. The CDR3 contains 14 residues. The CDR3 nucleotides are TGTGCCAGCAGTTACTCGGGAGACTACAATGAGCAGTTCTTC. It encodes CASSYSGDYNEQFF.